Listed below are T cell receptor beta chains from one sample, sequenced in a study of blood T cell repertoires in COVID-19. TCRdb's copy holds only in-frame clones and misses some; the assay was immunoSEQ multiplex PCR. This sample has roughly 250,000 clones, with 80% to 95% found just once. Material for sequencing was peripheral blood. The receptors were sampled from a man aged 25 to 40 with COVID-19, enrolled during active disease. Each CDR3 is given without its conserved first and last residue. A D gene is named only where the DNA matches it firmly.

d_call v_call cdr3_aa
. TRBV30 AWSRRMAEFYEQY
. TRBV19 ASSSAPTNEKLF
TRBD1 TRBV19 ASSISRDRVGNNEQF
. TRBV19 ASNLGSNEKLF
. TRBV24-1 ATSDLRGRGVADTQY
TRBD1 TRBV5-5 ASSFQGDSPLH
TRBD2 TRBV5-4 ASSVTSGGAFYEQY
TRBD1 TRBV6-5 ASSYGQGGVYGYT
. TRBV7-9 ASRRQGMNTEAF
. TRBV10-3 AISDRFNYGYT
. TRBV2 ASSLGVGYT
. TRBV18 ASSPGSGGYGYT
. TRBV19 ASSIVASGSQPQH
TRBD1 TRBV7-6 ASSLTGGKTEAF
TRBD2 TRBV12-3/TRBV12-4 ASSLVTSSEQF
TRBD2 TRBV5-1 ASSFPSGVTDTQY
TRBD2 TRBV30 AWGGGVYNEQF
. TRBV10-1 ASSEGGPPHEQY
. TRBV27 ASRVLGANEKLF
TRBD1 TRBV6-5 ATRQGFNQPQH
TRBD1 TRBV29-1 SGGQGENEQF
TRBD1 TRBV2 ASSETRTGAGEQY
. TRBV20-1 SASNQGYEQY
TRBD1 TRBV7-9 ASSLAWGDRAAEAF
TRBD1 TRBV12-3/TRBV12-4 ASRTGGATEAF